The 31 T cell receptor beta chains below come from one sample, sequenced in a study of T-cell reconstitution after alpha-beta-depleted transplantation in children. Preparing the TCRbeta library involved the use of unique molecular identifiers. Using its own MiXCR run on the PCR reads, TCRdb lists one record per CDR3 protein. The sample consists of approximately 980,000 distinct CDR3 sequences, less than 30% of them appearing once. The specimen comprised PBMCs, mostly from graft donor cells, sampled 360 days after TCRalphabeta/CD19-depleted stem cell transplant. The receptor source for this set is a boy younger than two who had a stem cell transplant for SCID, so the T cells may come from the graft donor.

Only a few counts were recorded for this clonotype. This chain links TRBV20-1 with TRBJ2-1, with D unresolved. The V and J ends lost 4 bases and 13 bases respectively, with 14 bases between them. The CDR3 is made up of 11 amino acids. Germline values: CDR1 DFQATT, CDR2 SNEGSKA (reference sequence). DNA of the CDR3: TGCAGTGCTACCGTGCGTGAGATCCAGTTCTTC. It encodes CSATVREIQFF.

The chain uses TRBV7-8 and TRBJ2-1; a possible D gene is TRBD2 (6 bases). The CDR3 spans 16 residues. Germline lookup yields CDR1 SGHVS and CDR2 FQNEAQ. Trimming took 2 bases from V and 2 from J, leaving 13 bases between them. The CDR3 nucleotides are TGTGCCAGCAGCTTAACGCGCGGGATACCCTACAATGAGCAGTTCTTC. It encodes CASSLTRGIPYNEQFF.

Here the CDR3 reads CASSLQRNTYEQYF. CDR3 nucleotide sequence: TGTGCCAGCAGTTTACAGCGAAACACTTACGAGCAGTACTTC. V is TRBV12-3 or TRBV12-4 and J is TRBJ2-7; no reliable D call. The CDR3 sequence is 14 residues long. V was pared by 2 bases and J by 4 bases, with 12 bases between.

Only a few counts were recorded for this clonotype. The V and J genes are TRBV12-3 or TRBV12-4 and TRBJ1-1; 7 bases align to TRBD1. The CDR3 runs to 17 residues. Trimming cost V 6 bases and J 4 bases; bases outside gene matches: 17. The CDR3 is CASSSLFIETGSTEAFF. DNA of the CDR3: TGTGCCAGCAGCTCACTGTTTATAGAGACAGGGAGCACTGAAGCTTTCTTT.

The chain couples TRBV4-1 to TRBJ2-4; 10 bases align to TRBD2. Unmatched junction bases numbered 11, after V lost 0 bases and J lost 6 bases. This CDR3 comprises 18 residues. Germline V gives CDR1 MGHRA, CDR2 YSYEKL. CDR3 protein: CASSQETAMGLAPNIQYF. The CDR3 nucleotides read TGCGCCAGCAGCCAAGAAACGGCAATGGGACTAGCGCCAAACATTCAGTACTTC.

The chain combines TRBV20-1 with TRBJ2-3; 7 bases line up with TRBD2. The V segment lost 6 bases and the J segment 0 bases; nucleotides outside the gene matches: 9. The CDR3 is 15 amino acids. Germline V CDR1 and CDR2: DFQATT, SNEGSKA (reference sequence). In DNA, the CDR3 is TGCAGTGCCATCGCGGGAGCAGGGAGCACAGATACGCAGTATTTT. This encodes CSAIAGAGSTDTQYF.

The chain's CDR3 is CASIPSGAAGDTQYF. CDR3 bases: TGCGCCAGCATCCCTAGCGGGGCCGCGGGAGATACGCAGTATTTT. J is TRBJ2-3 and V is TRBV5-1, with TRBD2 matching over 9 bases. In germline, CDR1 is SGHRS, CDR2 YFSETQ. This CDR3 comprises 15 residues. V was pared by 6 bases and J by 5 bases, with 10 bases of the junction left unmatched.

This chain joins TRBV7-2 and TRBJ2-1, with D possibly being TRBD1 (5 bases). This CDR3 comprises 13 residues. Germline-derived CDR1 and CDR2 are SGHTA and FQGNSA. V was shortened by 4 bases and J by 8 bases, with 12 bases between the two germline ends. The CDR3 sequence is CASSYARAYEQFF. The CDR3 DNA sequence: TGTGCCAGCAGCTATGCCAGGGCGTATGAGCAGTTCTTC.

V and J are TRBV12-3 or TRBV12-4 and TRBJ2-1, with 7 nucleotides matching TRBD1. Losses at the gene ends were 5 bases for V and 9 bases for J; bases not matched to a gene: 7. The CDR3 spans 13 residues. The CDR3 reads CASSVPGGGEQFF. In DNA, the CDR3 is TGTGCCAGCAGTGTTCCAGGGGGTGGTGAGCAGTTCTTC.

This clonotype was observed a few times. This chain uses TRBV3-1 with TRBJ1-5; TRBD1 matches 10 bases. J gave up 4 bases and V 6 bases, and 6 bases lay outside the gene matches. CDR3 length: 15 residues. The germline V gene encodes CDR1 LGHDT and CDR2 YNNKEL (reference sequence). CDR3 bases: TGTGCCAGCAGACTTGGGACAGGGGCAAATCAGCCCCAGCATTTT. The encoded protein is CASRLGTGANQPQHF.

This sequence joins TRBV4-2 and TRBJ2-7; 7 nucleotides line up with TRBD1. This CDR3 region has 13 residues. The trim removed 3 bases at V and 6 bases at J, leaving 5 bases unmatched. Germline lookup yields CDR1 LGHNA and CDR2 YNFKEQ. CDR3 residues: CASSHLQGTEQYF. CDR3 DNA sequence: TGTGCCAGCAGCCATCTACAGGGGACCGAGCAGTACTTC.

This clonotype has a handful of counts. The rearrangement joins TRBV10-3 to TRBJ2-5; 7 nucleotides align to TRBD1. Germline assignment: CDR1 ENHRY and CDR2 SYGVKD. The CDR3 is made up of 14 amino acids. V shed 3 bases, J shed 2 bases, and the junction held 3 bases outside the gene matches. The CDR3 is CAISDIRGQETQYF. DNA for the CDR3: TGTGCCATCAGTGACATCAGGGGGCAAGAGACCCAGTACTTC.

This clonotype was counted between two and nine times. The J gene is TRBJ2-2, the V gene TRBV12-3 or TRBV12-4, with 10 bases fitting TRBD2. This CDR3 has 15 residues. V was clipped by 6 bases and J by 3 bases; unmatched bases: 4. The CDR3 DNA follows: TGTGCCAGCAGGGTAGCGGGGGGCGACACCGGGGAGCTGTTTTTT. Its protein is CASRVAGGDTGELFF.

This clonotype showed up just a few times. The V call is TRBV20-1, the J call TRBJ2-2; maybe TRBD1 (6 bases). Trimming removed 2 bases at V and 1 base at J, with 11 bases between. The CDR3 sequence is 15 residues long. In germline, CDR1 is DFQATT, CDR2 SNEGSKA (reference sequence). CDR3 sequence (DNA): TGCAGTGCTAGATCTCCGACAGGGAACACCGGGGAGCTGTTTTTT. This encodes CSARSPTGNTGELFF.

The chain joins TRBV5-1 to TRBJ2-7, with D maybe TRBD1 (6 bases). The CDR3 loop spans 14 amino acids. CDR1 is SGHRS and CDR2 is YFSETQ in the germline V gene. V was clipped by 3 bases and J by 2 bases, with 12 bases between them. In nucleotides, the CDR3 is TGCGCCAGCAGCTCAGGACAGAATCCCTACGAGCAGTACTTC. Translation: CASSSGQNPYEQYF.

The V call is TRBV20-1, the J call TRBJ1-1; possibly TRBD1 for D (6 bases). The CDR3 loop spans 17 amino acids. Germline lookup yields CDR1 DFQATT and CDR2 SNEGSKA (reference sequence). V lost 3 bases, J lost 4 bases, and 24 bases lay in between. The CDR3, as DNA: TGCAGTGCTAGCCCGGGGGCAGGGCCGGGTTGGGTCACTGAAGCTTTCTTT. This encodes CSASPGAGPGWVTEAFF.

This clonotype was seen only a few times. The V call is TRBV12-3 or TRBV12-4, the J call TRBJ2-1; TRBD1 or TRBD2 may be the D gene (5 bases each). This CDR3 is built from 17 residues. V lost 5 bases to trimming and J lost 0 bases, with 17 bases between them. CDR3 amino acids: CASSPGTVLSSYNEQFF. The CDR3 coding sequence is TGTGCCAGCAGTCCTGGGACCGTCCTTAGCTCCTACAATGAGCAGTTCTTC.

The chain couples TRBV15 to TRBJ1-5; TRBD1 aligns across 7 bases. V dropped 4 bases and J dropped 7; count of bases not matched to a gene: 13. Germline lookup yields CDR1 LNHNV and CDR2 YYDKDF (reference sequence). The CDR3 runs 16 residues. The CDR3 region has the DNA TGTGCCACCAGCAAAACGGACAGGCGGGGTGGACAGCCCCAGCATTTT. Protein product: CATSKTDRRGGQPQHF.

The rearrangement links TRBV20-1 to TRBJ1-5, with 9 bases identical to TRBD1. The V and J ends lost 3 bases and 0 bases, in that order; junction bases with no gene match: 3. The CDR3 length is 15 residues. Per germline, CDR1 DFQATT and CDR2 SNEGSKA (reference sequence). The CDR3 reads CSASGTGYSNQPQHF. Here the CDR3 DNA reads TGCAGTGCTAGTGGGACAGGGTATAGCAATCAGCCCCAGCATTTT.

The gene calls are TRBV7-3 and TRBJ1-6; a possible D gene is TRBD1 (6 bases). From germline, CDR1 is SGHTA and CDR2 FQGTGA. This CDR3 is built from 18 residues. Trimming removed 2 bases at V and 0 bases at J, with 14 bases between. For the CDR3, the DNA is TGTGCCAGCAGCTTATCCGGGGGGCCCAGCTCCTATAATTCACCCCTCCACTTT. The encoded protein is CASSLSGGPSSYNSPLHF.

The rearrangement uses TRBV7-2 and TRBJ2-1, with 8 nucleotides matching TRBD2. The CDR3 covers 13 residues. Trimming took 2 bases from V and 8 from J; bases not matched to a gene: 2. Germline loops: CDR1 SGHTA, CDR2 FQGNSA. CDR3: CASSLISGDEQFF. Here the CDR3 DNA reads TGTGCCAGCAGCTTAATTAGCGGGGATGAGCAGTTCTTC.

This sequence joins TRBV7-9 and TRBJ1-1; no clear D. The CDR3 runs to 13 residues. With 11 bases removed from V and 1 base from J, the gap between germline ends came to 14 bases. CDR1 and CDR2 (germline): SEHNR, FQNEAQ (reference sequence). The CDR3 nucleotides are TGTGCCTCCAACCAAGGCGAGAACACTGAAGCTTTCTTT. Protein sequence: CASNQGENTEAFF.

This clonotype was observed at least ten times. Here the CDR3 DNA reads TGTGCCAGCTCACCCCTTTTGGGTGATACTGAAGCTTTCTTT. It codes for CASSPLLGDTEAFF. This chain joins TRBV18 and TRBJ1-1, with unresolved D. The CDR3 loop spans 14 amino acids. Trimming pared 3 bases from V and 5 bases from J, leaving 13 bases between. From germline, CDR1 is KGHSH and CDR2 LQKENI.

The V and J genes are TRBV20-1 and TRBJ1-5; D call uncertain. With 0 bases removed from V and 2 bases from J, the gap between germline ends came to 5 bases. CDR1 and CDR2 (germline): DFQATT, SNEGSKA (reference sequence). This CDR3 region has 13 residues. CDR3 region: CSARDLGNQPQHF. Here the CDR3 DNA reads TGCAGTGCTAGAGATTTGGGCAATCAGCCCCAGCATTTT.

Here the CDR3 DNA reads TGTGCCAGCAGCCCCCGTATAGGGGGTCGAAAACCACCAAACACCGGGGAGCTGTTTTTT. Translating it yields CASSPRIGGRKPPNTGELFF. The J gene is TRBJ2-2, the V gene TRBV3-1; D is perhaps TRBD1 (6 bases). Germline CDR1 reads LGHDT; CDR2 reads YNNKEL (reference sequence). V lost 4 bases and J 2 bases, leaving 26 bases between the germline ends. The CDR3 is 20 amino acids.

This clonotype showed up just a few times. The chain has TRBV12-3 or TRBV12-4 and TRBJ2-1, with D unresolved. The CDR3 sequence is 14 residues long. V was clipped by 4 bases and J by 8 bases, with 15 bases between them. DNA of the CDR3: TGTGCCAGCAGTTCTACGGCGACCCGGGATGAGCAGTTCTTC. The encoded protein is CASSSTATRDEQFF.

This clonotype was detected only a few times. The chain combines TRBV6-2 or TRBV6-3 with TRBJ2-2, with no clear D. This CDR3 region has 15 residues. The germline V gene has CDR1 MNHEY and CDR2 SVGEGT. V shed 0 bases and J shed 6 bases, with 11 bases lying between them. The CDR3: CASSYSRQAPGELFF. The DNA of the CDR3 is TGTGCCAGCAGTTACTCGAGGCAGGCACCCGGGGAGCTGTTTTTT.

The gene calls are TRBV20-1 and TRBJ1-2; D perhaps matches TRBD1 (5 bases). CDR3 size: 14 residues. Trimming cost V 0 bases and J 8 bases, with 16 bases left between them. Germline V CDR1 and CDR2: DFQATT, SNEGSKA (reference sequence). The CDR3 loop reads CSARERQGVEGYTF. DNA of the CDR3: TGCAGTGCTAGAGAGCGTCAGGGAGTTGAGGGCTACACCTTC.

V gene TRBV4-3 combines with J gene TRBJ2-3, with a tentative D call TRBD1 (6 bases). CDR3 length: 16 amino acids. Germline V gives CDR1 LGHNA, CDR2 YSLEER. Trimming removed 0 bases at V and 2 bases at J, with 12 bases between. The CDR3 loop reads CASSQENRATTDTQYF. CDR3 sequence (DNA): TGCGCCAGCAGCCAAGAAAACAGGGCCACCACAGATACGCAGTATTTT.

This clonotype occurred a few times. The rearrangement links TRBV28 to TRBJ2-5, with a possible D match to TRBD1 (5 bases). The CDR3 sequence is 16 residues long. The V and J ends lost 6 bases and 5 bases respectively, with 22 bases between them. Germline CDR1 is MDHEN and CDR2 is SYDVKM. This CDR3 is CASSSPPKGLRETQYF. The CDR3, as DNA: TGTGCCAGCAGCTCCCCCCCCAAGGGGCTGAGGGAGACCCAGTACTTC.

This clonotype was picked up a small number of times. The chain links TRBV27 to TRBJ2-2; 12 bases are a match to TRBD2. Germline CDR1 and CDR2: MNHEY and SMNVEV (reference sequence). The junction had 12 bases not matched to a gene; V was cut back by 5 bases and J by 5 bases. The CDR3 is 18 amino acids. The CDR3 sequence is CASSPRSSGGARTGELFF. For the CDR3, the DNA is TGTGCCAGCAGTCCTCGGTCTAGCGGGGGGGCTCGGACCGGGGAGCTGTTTTTT.